This TCR beta chain came from a study of CD8 T cells in Susac syndrome. The CDR3 has 14 residues. V was pared by 6 bases and J by 4 bases, with 15 bases between. TEMRA cells were FACS-enriched and CD8+ and CD4+ T cells negatively isolated. Random-hexamer reverse transcription was applied to about 0.5 to 1 ug RNA. TCRdb redid the calling of the immunoSEQ multiplex PCR reads with MiXCR, one entry per CDR3 protein. The data show 65,000 to 75,000 distinct CDR3 sequences, with 95% seen just once and 0.2% to 0.3% held by the top ten. Sequencing used CD8+ T cells from PBMCs. The sequence derives from a human donor in good health. This rearrangement joins TRBV12-3 or TRBV12-4 to TRBJ2-5; a weak D match, TRBD2 (6 bases). The CDR3, as DNA: TGTGCCAGCAGGCGGGACCGTGGGGGAGAGACCCAGTACTTC. The encoded protein is CASRRDRGGETQYF.